The rows below give T cell receptor beta chains drawn from one sample of a study of blood T cell repertoires in COVID-19. Data came from immunoSEQ multiplex PCR; TCRdb stores just in-frame clones and leaves some out. The data show about 310,000 clones, about nine tenths seen once. The specimen sequenced was PBMCs or T cells enriched from blood (not recorded which). Receptors originate from a woman in her forties who had recovered from COVID-19. Both conserved end residues are trimmed from each CDR3.

V gene	J gene	CDR3 protein
TRBV30	TRBJ1-1	AWIRVDWAF
TRBV6-5	TRBJ2-3	ASSYEGAPDTQY
TRBV7-2	TRBJ2-3	ASSQERVGTDTQY
TRBV25-1	TRBJ2-5	ASSVPGQGVETQY
TRBV20-1	TRBJ2-3	SASILGRQDTQY
TRBV19	TRBJ2-1	ASSGYRGSDNEQF
TRBV5-1	TRBJ1-1	ASSLWGVGQSNTEAF
TRBV7-9	TRBJ2-2	ASSYRGLNTGELF
TRBV9	TRBJ2-3	ASSVGGTSGTDTQY
TRBV18	TRBJ1-5	ASSPTAGTDYSNQPQH
TRBV10-3	TRBJ2-3	AISVSSGRSDTQY
TRBV27	TRBJ2-7	ASSLRDLGYEQY
TRBV29-1	TRBJ2-1	SAPKESLSYNEQF
TRBV15	TRBJ1-6	ATSKDRGSSYNSPLH
TRBV6-5	TRBJ1-4	ASRPRDSPNEKLF
TRBV30	TRBJ2-7	AWSVGGTGTYEQY
TRBV7-6	TRBJ1-2	ASSPGLGQGGGYGYT
TRBV7-8	TRBJ2-7	YPLYFTSEDRYEQY
TRBV3-1/TRBV3-2	TRBJ1-6	ASSQIGANSPLH
TRBV28	TRBJ1-1	ATGGAPPNTEAF
TRBV9	TRBJ2-1	ASGLAGRYEQF
TRBV11-1	TRBJ2-1	ASSLGRGSYYNEQF
TRBV30	TRBJ2-7	AWSLSAKIYEQY
TRBV7-2	TRBJ2-5	ASSLAGGDRETQY
TRBV5-4	TRBJ2-1	ASSLAQGYNEQF
TRBV27	TRBJ2-1	ASRLAGPPYNEQF
TRBV5-4	TRBJ2-7	ASSFPLAGGTYEQY
TRBV11-3	TRBJ1-2	ASSLGGDNYGYT
TRBV10-3	TRBJ2-7	AISRGTSGTRDEQY
TRBV2	TRBJ1-2	ASSEDPGIYGYT
TRBV19	TRBJ1-1	ASSNSGTGNTEAF
TRBV9	TRBJ1-2	ASSLPGVAYGYT
TRBV7-2	TRBJ2-5	ASSLDGQETQY
TRBV6-5	TRBJ1-5	ASSYSEGYQPQH
TRBV6-2/TRBV6-3	TRBJ2-7	ASSYSSGGVYEQY
TRBV19	TRBJ2-7	ASSIEHRSSYEQY
TRBV7-2	TRBJ1-4	ASSPWTGSNGKLF
TRBV10-1	TRBJ1-2	ASSENRGDGYT
TRBV12-5	TRBJ1-1	ASGFITRTGNTEAF
TRBV25-1	TRBJ1-1	ASHKTGKSNTEAF